The clone carrying this TCR beta chain was observed many times. The CDR3 contains 13 residues. The V end lost 8 bases, the J end lost 5 bases, and 15 bases lay between the germline ends. The V gene's germline CDR1 is SNHLY and CDR2 FYNNEI. This specimen belongs to a study of regulatory T cells in long-lasting Graves disease. The TCR beta library used iRepertoire HTBI primers with Arm-PCR amplification of CDR3. TCRdb re-derived calls from the multiplex PCR reads in MiXCR, one entry per CDR3 protein. The repertoire holds about 540,000 distinct CDR3 sequences, with roughly 13% as singletons. Documented time point: newly diagnosed GD, antithyroid drugs for less than 3 months. Following extraction of RNA from PBMCs, that RNA was used to make the TCR library. This same sample was also taken into another study, of T cells in Graves' hyperthyroidism and ophthalmopathy.

The chain links TRBV2 to TRBJ1-1; D unclear. The clonotype comes from a man aged 25-45 years with Graves disease. Sample: peripheral blood mononuclear cells (PBMCs), taken at new diagnosis, from a patient treated with antithyroid drugs. CDR3 in DNA: TGTGCCAGCGTAGGCCGCTGGGGAACTGAAGCTTTCTTT. It is translated as CASVGRWGTEAFF.